Listed here are 4 T cell receptor beta chains from one sample, sequenced in a study of blood T cell repertoires in COVID-19. The repertoire was sequenced with immunoSEQ multiplex PCR; TCRdb's copy has only in-frame clones and lacks some. The table shows 250,000 to 300,000 clones, with 85% to 90% occurring only once. Sequenced: peripheral blood. The receptors originated from a woman in her thirties with COVID-19, enrolled during active disease.

This chain links TRBV12-3 or TRBV12-4 with TRBJ2-4; the match to TRBD1 covers 8 bases. The CDR3 has 13 amino acids. V trimming: 7 bases; J trimming: 7 bases; junction bases outside the gene matches: 6. This CDR3 reads CASKSRGPNIQYF. The CDR3 DNA sequence: TGTGCCAGCAAAAGCAGGGGGCCCAACATTCAGTACTTC.

The V and J genes are TRBV10-2 and TRBJ1-1, with 10 bases that match TRBD1. Unmatched junction bases numbered 6, after V lost 4 bases and J lost 7 bases. This CDR3 has 14 amino acids. Germline V lookup: CDR1 WSHSY, CDR2 SAAADI. CDR3 sequence: CASSVPGTGVEAFF. CDR3 in DNA: TGCGCCAGCAGTGTCCCCGGGACAGGGGTTGAAGCTTTCTTT.

The chain recombines TRBV11-2 with TRBJ2-7; a weak D match, TRBD1 (5 bases). The CDR3 totals 13 residues. V lost 3 bases to trimming and J lost 4 bases, with 10 bases between them. CDR1 is SGHAT, CDR2 FQNNGV, per germline. The CDR3 nucleotides are TGTGCCAGCAGCTTGTGGCAGGGATACGAGCAGTACTTC. Translating it yields CASSLWQGYEQYF.

The V and J genes are TRBV7-9 and TRBJ1-1; D perhaps matches TRBD1 (6 bases). CDR3 length: 15 residues. Trimming took 5 bases from V and 5 from J, leaving 18 bases between them. Germline V gives CDR1 SEHNR, CDR2 FQNEAQ (reference sequence). The CDR3 here is CASSPFAGAGTEAFF. CDR3 coding DNA: TGTGCCAGCAGCCCCTTCGCGGGGGCGGGAACTGAAGCTTTCTTT.